The rows below give T cell receptor beta chains drawn from one sample of a study of blood T cell repertoires in COVID-19. Sequenced by immunoSEQ multiplex PCR; TCRdb stores in-frame clones only, minus some. The sample gives around 99,000 clones, over 60% of which show up once; over 4% is in the top ten. Source material: peripheral blood. These receptors were collected from a man between 65 and 85 years old with acute or convalescent COVID-19. CDR3s include the opening cysteine and the closing phenylalanine or tryptophan. Fields, in order: V gene, clone size, D gene, J gene, CDR3 length, CDR3 DNA, CDR3 protein. The D gene is left open where the match is weak. The listing skips clone size in some rows; elsewhere it reads once, few, many or a size class.

V gene: TRBV3-1/TRBV3-2
clone size: -
D gene: -
J gene: TRBJ1-1
CDR3 length: 13
CDR3 DNA: TGTGCCAGCAGCCAAGCCCGGAGGACTGAAGCTTTCTTT
CDR3 protein: CASSQARRTEAFF

V gene: TRBV12-5
clone size: -
D gene: TRBD1
J gene: TRBJ2-5
CDR3 length: 14
CDR3 DNA: TGTGCTAGTGGCCCGGACAGGGGCCAAGAGACCCAGTACTTC
CDR3 protein: CASGPDRGQETQYF

V gene: TRBV5-1
clone size: -
D gene: TRBD1
J gene: TRBJ1-1
CDR3 length: 15
CDR3 DNA: TGCGCCAGCAGCCTACGACAGGGACTGAACACTGAAGCTTTCTTT
CDR3 protein: CASSLRQGLNTEAFF

V gene: TRBV21-1
clone size: -
D gene: -
J gene: TRBJ2-7
CDR3 length: 14
CDR3 DNA: TGTGCCAGCAGCAAAGACAGGGTCTCCTACGAGCAGTACTTC
CDR3 protein: CASSKDRVSYEQYF

V gene: TRBV4-2
clone size: -
D gene: -
J gene: TRBJ2-1
CDR3 length: 14
CDR3 DNA: TGTGCCAGCAGCCCGCCGGACAGAAACAATGAGCAGTTCTTC
CDR3 protein: CASSPPDRNNEQFF

V gene: TRBV25-1
clone size: few
D gene: -
J gene: TRBJ2-7
CDR3 length: 16
CDR3 DNA: TGTGCCAGCAGTGAGATAAGAGTGGGGGGAGTAGAAGAGCAGTACTTC
CDR3 protein: CASSEIRVGGVEEQYF

V gene: TRBV7-6
clone size: -
D gene: -
J gene: TRBJ1-3
CDR3 length: 16
CDR3 DNA: TGTGCCAGCAGGCTCTCCCCAACAGGGTCTGGAAACACCATATATTTT
CDR3 protein: CASRLSPTGSGNTIYF

V gene: TRBV10-3
clone size: -
D gene: TRBD1
J gene: TRBJ1-1
CDR3 length: 15
CDR3 DNA: TGTGCCATCAGTGGACAGCCCCAGGGGGACACTGAAGCTTTCTTT
CDR3 protein: CAISGQPQGDTEAFF

V gene: TRBV12-3/TRBV12-4
clone size: -
D gene: -
J gene: TRBJ2-5
CDR3 length: 13
CDR3 DNA: TGTGCCAGCAGTGCAGGGGTGTCGGAGACCCAGTACTTC
CDR3 protein: CASSAGVSETQYF

V gene: TRBV19
clone size: -
D gene: TRBD1
J gene: TRBJ2-5
CDR3 length: 17
CDR3 DNA: TGTGCCAGTAGTATAGTTTTGGGCAGGGGGCGAAGGGAGACCCAGTACTTC
CDR3 protein: CASSIVLGRGRRETQYF

V gene: TRBV5-4
clone size: -
D gene: TRBD1
J gene: TRBJ1-2
CDR3 length: 16
CDR3 DNA: TGTGCCAGCAGCGTTGACCTGGGACAGGTTGGCTATGGCTACACCTTC
CDR3 protein: CASSVDLGQVGYGYTF

V gene: TRBV5-4
clone size: -
D gene: -
J gene: TRBJ1-2
CDR3 length: 14
CDR3 DNA: TGTGCCAGCAGTGGGGACCAGGGGATCTATGGCTACACCTTC
CDR3 protein: CASSGDQGIYGYTF

V gene: TRBV25-1
clone size: -
D gene: -
J gene: TRBJ1-2
CDR3 length: 14
CDR3 DNA: TGTGCCAGCAGTGACGCCAGTACTATAGCTGGCTACACCTTC
CDR3 protein: CASSDASTIAGYTF

V gene: TRBV7-2
clone size: -
D gene: -
J gene: TRBJ1-3
CDR3 length: 14
CDR3 DNA: TGTGCCAGCAGCTTAGGAGTCTCTGGAAACACCATATATTTT
CDR3 protein: CASSLGVSGNTIYF

V gene: TRBV15
clone size: -
D gene: -
J gene: TRBJ1-2
CDR3 length: 16
CDR3 DNA: TGTGCCACCAGCAACCCGTACCCGGAGGGTCGCTATGGCTACACCTTC
CDR3 protein: CATSNPYPEGRYGYTF

V gene: TRBV9
clone size: -
D gene: -
J gene: TRBJ2-5
CDR3 length: 15
CDR3 DNA: TGTGCCAGCAGCGTAGCAACTAGTTACCAAGAGACCCAGTACTTC
CDR3 protein: CASSVATSYQETQYF

V gene: TRBV5-6
clone size: -
D gene: TRBD2
J gene: TRBJ2-3
CDR3 length: 15
CDR3 DNA: TGTGCCAGCAGCTCACTAGCGGGGGCGGGAGATACGCAGTATTTT
CDR3 protein: CASSSLAGAGDTQYF

V gene: TRBV6-5
clone size: few
D gene: TRBD1
J gene: TRBJ1-2
CDR3 length: 14
CDR3 DNA: TGTGCCAGCAGTTACGGCGGACAGGGCTATGGCTACACCTTC
CDR3 protein: CASSYGGQGYGYTF

V gene: TRBV9
clone size: -
D gene: TRBD1
J gene: TRBJ2-5
CDR3 length: 15
CDR3 DNA: TGTGCCAGCAGCGCCACAGGGGGCGATTGGGAGACCCAGTACTTC
CDR3 protein: CASSATGGDWETQYF

V gene: TRBV7-6
clone size: -
D gene: -
J gene: TRBJ2-6
CDR3 length: 15
CDR3 DNA: TGTGCCAGCAGTTCGATAGCGGCTGGGGCCAACGTCCTGACTTTC
CDR3 protein: CASSSIAAGANVLTF